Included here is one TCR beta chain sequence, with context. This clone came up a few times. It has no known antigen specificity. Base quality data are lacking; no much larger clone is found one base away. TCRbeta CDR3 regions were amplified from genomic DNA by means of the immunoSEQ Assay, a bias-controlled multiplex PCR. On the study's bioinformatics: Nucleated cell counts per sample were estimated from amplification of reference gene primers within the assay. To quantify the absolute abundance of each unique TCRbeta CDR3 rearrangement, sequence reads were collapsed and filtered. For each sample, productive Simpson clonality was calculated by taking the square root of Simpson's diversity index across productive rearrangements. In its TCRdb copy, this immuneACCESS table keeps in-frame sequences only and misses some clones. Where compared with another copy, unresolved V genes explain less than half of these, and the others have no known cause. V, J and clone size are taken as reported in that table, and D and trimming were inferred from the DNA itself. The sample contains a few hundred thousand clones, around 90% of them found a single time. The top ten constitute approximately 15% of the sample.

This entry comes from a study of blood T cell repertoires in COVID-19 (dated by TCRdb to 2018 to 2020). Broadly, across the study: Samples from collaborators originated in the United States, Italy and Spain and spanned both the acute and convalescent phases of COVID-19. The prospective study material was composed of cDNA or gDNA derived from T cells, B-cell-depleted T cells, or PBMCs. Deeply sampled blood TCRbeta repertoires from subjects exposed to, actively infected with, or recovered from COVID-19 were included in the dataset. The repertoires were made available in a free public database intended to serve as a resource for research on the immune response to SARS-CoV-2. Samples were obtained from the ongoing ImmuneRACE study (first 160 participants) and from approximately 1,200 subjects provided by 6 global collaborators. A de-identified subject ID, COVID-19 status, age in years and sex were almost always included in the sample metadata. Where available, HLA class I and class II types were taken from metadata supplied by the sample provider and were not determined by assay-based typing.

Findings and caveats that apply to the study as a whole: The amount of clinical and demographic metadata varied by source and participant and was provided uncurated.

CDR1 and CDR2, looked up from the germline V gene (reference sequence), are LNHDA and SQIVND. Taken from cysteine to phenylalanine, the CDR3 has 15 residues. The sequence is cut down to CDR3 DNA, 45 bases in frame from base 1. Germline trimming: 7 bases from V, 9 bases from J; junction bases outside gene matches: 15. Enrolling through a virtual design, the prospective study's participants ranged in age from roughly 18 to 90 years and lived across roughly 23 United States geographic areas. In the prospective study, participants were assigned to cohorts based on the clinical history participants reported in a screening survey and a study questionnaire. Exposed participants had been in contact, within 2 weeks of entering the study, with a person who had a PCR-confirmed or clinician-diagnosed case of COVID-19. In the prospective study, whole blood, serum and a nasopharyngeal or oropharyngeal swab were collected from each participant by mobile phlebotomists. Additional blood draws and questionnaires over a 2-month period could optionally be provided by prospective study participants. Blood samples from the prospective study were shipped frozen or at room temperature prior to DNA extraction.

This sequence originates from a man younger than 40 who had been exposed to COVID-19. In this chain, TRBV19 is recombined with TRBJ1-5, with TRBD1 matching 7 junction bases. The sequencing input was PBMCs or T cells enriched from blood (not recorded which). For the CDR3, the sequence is CASTREGAGVWPQHF. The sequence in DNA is TGTGCCAGTACCCGTGAGGGGGCGGGTGTATGGCCCCAGCATTTT.